What follows are 22 T cell receptor beta chains derived from one specimen sequenced in a study of blood T cell repertoires in COVID-19. The table came from immunoSEQ multiplex PCR; TCRdb's copy has only in-frame clones and leaves some out. The sample shows a few hundred thousand clones, roughly 86% of them seen only once. The specimen sequenced was peripheral blood. Receptors originate from a human donor with acute or convalescent COVID-19. The donor label of this sample is uncertain.

This clone has a count of ten or more. This chain links TRBV10-1 with TRBJ1-3; 10 nucleotides agree with TRBD1. J gave up 5 bases and V 11 bases, and 18 bases lay outside the gene matches. Germline CDR1 WNHNN, CDR2 SYGVQD (reference sequence). The CDR3 extends over 17 amino acids. This chain's CDR3 is CASYSPTGGVGRNTIYF. The CDR3 DNA sequence: TGCGCCTCCTATAGCCCGACAGGGGGCGTGGGAAGAAACACCATATATTTT.

This clone appeared once. The chain is built from TRBV2 and TRBJ1-5; 7 positions agree with TRBD1. Per germline, CDR1 SNHLY and CDR2 FYNNEI. This CDR3 spans 13 amino acids. V lost 10 bases, J lost 6 bases, and 9 bases stayed unmatched. CDR3 DNA: TGTGCCACAAAACCCGACAGGGTTCAGCCCCAGCATTTT. It encodes CATKPDRVQPQHF. Variable domain in full (rest from reference TRBV2 and TRBJ1-5): EPEVTQTPSHQVTQMGQEVILRCVPISNHLYFYWYRQILGQKVEFLVSFYNNEISEKSEIFDDQFSVERPDGSNFTLKIRSTKLEDSAMYFCATKPDRVQPQHFGDGTRLSIL.

The genes are TRBV6-5 and TRBJ1-6; D may be TRBD1 (5 bases). Deletions cut 6 bases from V and 8 bases from J, with 14 bases between. The CDR3 is made up of 14 amino acids. From germline, CDR1 is MNHEY and CDR2 SVGAGI. The DNA for the CDR3 is TGTGCCAGCAGCGTAAGGGGTACAGATTCACCCCTCCACTTT. Protein: CASSVRGTDSPLHF.

This chain connects TRBV30 to TRBJ2-1; D is undetermined. The CDR3 has 13 amino acids. V was cut by 0 bases and J by 4 bases, with 7 bases left in between. CDR1 is GTSNPN, CDR2 SVGIG, per germline (reference sequence). CDR3: CAWSVLKYNEQFF. The DNA of the CDR3 is TGTGCCTGGAGTGTACTGAAGTACAATGAGCAGTTCTTC.

The chain employs TRBV4-1 and TRBJ1-5; D unclear. The CDR3 has 14 amino acids. Germline CDR1 and CDR2: MGHRA and YSYEKL. Trimming took 2 bases from V and 4 from J, leaving 9 bases between them. CDR3 in amino acids: CASSQLGLNQPQHF. CDR3 DNA: TGCGCCAGCAGCCAATTGGGCTTAAATCAGCCCCAGCATTTT.

The rearrangement uses TRBV29-1 and TRBJ1-1; D gene ambiguous. Between the trimmed V and J ends, which lost 6 bases and 6 bases, there was a span of 11 bases. This CDR3 contains 11 residues. CDR1 is SQVTM and CDR2 is ANQGSEA in the germline V gene. In nucleotides, the CDR3 is TGCAGCGTCATACTTTTCTCTGAAGCTTTCTTT. This encodes CSVILFSEAFF.

The chain is built from TRBV19 and TRBJ2-7, with D possibly TRBD1 on 5 matching bases. Germline loops: CDR1 LNHDA, CDR2 SQIVND (reference sequence). This CDR3 contains 13 residues. V dropped 7 bases and J dropped 0 bases, with 10 bases sitting between them. The chain's CDR3 is CASKGDSSYEQYF. In nucleotides, the CDR3 is TGTGCCAGTAAGGGCGACAGCTCCTACGAGCAGTACTTC.

The rearrangement joins TRBV27 to TRBJ1-2; the D gene is possibly TRBD1 (6 bases). From germline, CDR1 is MNHEY and CDR2 SMNVEV (reference sequence). The CDR3 spans 16 residues. Trimming left V 2 bases short and J 7 bases short, with 20 bases between. The CDR3 DNA reads as TGTGCCAGCAGTTTAATTGGGGGCCTACCGGTTGGTGGCTACACCTTC. Translated, it gives CASSLIGGLPVGGYTF.

The chain is built from TRBV5-5 and TRBJ1-2, with D maybe TRBD1 (6 bases). The CDR3 spans 13 residues. Germline V gives CDR1 SGHKS, CDR2 YYEKEE (reference sequence). Between the trimmed V and J ends, which lost 4 bases and 4 bases, there was a span of 11 bases. The CDR3 sequence: CASSPGAGYGYTF. The CDR3, as DNA: TGTGCCAGCAGCCCAGGGGCCGGCTATGGCTACACCTTC.

The chain links TRBV5-4 to TRBJ2-7, with D perhaps TRBD2 (5 bases). Trimming pared 4 bases from V and 4 bases from J, leaving 15 bases between. The germline V gene encodes CDR1 SGHNT and CDR2 YYREEE (reference sequence). The CDR3 covers 14 residues. CDR3 sequence: CASSDRDYQYEQYF. CDR3 DNA: TGTGCCAGCAGCGATCGAGACTATCAGTACGAGCAGTACTTC. The whole variable domain, filled in from reference TRBV5-4 and TRBJ2-7, reads ETGVTQSPTHLIKTRGQQVTLRCSSQSGHNTVSWYQQALGQGPQFIFQYYREEENGRGNFPPRFSGLQFPNYSSELNVNALELDDSALYLCASSDRDYQYEQYFGPGTRLTVT.

V and J are TRBV6-5 and TRBJ2-7; the match to TRBD1 covers 7 bases. Trimming at V came to 5 bases and at J to 4 bases, leaving 5 bases not matched to a gene. The CDR3 is made up of 13 amino acids. Germline V gene data show CDR1 as MNHEY and CDR2 as SVGAGI. CDR3 protein: CASSRDSYYEQYF. CDR3 nucleotides: TGTGCCAGCAGTCGGGACAGCTATTACGAGCAGTACTTC.

The V and J genes are TRBV3-1 (or the pseudogene TRBV3-2) and TRBJ2-7, with D possibly TRBD2 on 6 matching bases. The length of the CDR3 is 14 residues. The germline V gene encodes CDR1 LGHDT and CDR2 YNNKEL (reference sequence). Trimming took off 1 base at V and 7 bases at J, with 14 bases between the two ends. The CDR3 here is CASSQVGGRSEQYF. The CDR3 DNA sequence: TGTGCCAGCAGCCAAGTTGGGGGGAGGAGTGAGCAGTACTTC.

V usage is TRBV7-9 and J usage is TRBJ1-2; tentative D call: TRBD1 (6 bases). Germline V gives CDR1 SEHNR, CDR2 FQNEAQ (reference sequence). This CDR3 is built from 13 residues. Trimming stripped 4 bases from V and 7 bases from J, with 13 bases between. For the CDR3, the DNA is TGTGCCAGCAGCTCTAGGGGGATGGGTGGCTACACCTTC. Protein product: CASSSRGMGGYTF.

The rearrangement uses TRBV18 and TRBJ2-5; TRBD1 matches 7 bases. The CDR3 spans 13 residues. Germline V lookup: CDR1 KGHSH, CDR2 LQKENI. J lost 4 bases, V lost 4 bases, and 3 bases had no gene match. The DNA of the CDR3 is TGTGCCAGCTCACTGGGACAGCGAGAGACCCAGTACTTC. Translation: CASSLGQRETQYF.

This chain uses TRBV11-2 with TRBJ1-2; the match to TRBD1 covers 10 bases. The CDR3 length is 15 residues. The germline CDR1 and CDR2 sequences are SGHAT and FQNNGV. The ends lost 4 bases at V and 4 bases at J; junction bases unmatched: 6. In nucleotides, the CDR3 is TGTGCCAGCAGCTATAGACAGGGGGCTCCCTATGGCTACACCTTC. Its protein product is CASSYRQGAPYGYTF.

Only a few counts were recorded for this clone. The gene calls are TRBV5-1 and TRBJ1-2, with 8 bases aligning to TRBD1. The ends lost 3 bases at V and 7 bases at J; junction bases unmatched: 8. Germline V gene lookup returns CDR1 SGHRS and CDR2 YFSETQ. The CDR3 has 14 residues. CDR3 protein: CASSSLDREGGYTF. CDR3 sequence (DNA): TGCGCCAGCAGCTCGTTGGACAGGGAGGGTGGCTACACCTTC.

This rearrangement joins TRBV27 to TRBJ2-7; the D gene is possibly TRBD1 (6 bases). Trimming removed 5 bases from V and 2 bases from J, with 10 bases in between. There are 13 residues in the CDR3. From germline, CDR1 is MNHEY and CDR2 SMNVEV (reference sequence). CDR3 amino acids: CASSTRQAYEQYF. The CDR3 DNA follows: TGTGCCAGCAGTACCCGACAGGCCTACGAGCAGTACTTC.

This clone was seen once. The V gene is TRBV19, the J gene TRBJ1-3; D possibly corresponds to TRBD1 (6 bases). Trimming stripped 3 bases from V and 2 bases from J, with 11 bases between. Germline lookup yields CDR1 LNHDA and CDR2 SQIVND (reference sequence). The CDR3 length is 15 residues. The CDR3 region has the DNA TGTGCCAGTAGTATTGACGGGACAACTGGAAACACCATATATTTT. It encodes CASSIDGTTGNTIYF.

The chain is built from TRBV28 and TRBJ1-1, with 7 nucleotides matching TRBD1. CDR1 MDHEN and CDR2 SYDVKM come from the germline V gene. The CDR3 is 15 amino acids. After removal of 6 bases from V and 1 base from J, the junction contained 8 bases not matched to a gene. The CDR3 is CASSSPGTENTEAFF. The CDR3 nucleotides are TGTGCCAGCAGCTCCCCCGGGACAGAGAACACTGAAGCTTTCTTT.

The V and J genes are TRBV7-9 and TRBJ2-4; 11 nucleotides agree with TRBD1. V was clipped by 1 base and J by 1 base; unmatched bases: 3. The CDR3 has 17 residues. Germline CDR1 and CDR2: SEHNR and FQNEAQ (reference sequence). CDR3 in amino acids: CASSLGRDRGAKNIQYF. The DNA of the CDR3 is TGTGCCAGCAGCTTAGGGCGGGACAGGGGGGCCAAAAACATTCAGTACTTC.

This clone was observed once. This chain uses TRBV25-1 with TRBJ1-1; perhaps TRBD1 as D (6 bases). Germline V CDR1 and CDR2: MGHDK, SYGVNS. The ends were cut back, 4 bases at V and 5 bases at J, with 23 bases in the middle. The CDR3 has 17 residues. CDR3 loop: CASSGFALGRGNTEAFF. The CDR3 DNA sequence: TGTGCCAGCAGTGGTTTTGCTCTAGGCAGGGGAAATACTGAAGCTTTCTTT.

This clone occurred a few times. This chain connects TRBV2 to TRBJ2-7; possible D gene TRBD2, 6 bases. This CDR3 contains 12 residues. The V end was cut by 6 bases, the J end by 0 bases, with 6 bases between. Germline assignment: CDR1 SNHLY and CDR2 FYNNEI. CDR3 nucleotides: TGTGCCAGCAGCGGGAGCTCCTACGAGCAGTACTTC. Translation gives CASSGSSYEQYF.